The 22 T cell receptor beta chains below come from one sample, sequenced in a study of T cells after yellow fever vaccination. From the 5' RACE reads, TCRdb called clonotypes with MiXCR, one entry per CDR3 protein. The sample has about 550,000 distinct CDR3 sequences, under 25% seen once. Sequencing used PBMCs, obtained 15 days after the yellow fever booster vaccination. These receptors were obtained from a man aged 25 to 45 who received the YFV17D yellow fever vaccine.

The CDR3, as DNA: TGTGCCAGCAGCTTAAGTAGTGTCGACGAGCAGTACTTC. This translates into CASSLSSVDEQYF. This rearrangement joins TRBV7-3 to TRBJ2-7; D gene unclear. This CDR3 contains 13 residues. V lost 1 base and J 5 bases, leaving 9 bases between the germline ends. The germline V gene has CDR1 SGHTA and CDR2 FQGTGA.

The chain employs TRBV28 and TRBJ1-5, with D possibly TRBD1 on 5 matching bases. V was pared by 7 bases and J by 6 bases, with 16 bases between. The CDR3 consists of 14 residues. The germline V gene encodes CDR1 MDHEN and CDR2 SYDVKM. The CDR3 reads CASTPGAGGQPQHF. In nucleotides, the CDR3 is TGTGCCAGCACCCCCGGTGCGGGGGGTCAGCCCCAGCATTTT.

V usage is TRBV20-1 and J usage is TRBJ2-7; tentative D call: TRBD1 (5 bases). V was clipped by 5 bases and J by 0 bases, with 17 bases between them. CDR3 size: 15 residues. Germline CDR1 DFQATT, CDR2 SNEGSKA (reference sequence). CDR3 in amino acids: CSAPDSGHLSYEQYF. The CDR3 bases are TGCAGTGCTCCGGATTCAGGACATCTCTCCTACGAGCAGTACTTC.

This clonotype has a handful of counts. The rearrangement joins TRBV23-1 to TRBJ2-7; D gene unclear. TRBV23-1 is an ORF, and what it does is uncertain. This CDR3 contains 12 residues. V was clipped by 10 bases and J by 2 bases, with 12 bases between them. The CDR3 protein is CAKLRVPYEQYF. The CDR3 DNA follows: TGCGCCAAACTTCGGGTACCCTACGAGCAGTACTTC.

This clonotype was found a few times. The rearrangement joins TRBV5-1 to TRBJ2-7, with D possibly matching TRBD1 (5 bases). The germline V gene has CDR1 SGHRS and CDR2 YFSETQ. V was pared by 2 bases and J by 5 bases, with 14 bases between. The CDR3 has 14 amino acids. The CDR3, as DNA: TGCGCCAGCAGCTTATCAGGGCCCCGGGACGAGCAGTACTTC. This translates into CASSLSGPRDEQYF.

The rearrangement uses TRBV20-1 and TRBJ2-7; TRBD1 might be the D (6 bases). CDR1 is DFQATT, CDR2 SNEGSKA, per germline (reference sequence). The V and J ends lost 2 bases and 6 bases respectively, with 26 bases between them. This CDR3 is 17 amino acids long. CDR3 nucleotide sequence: TGCAGTGCTAGACGGCCGGGTTGGGAACAGGGACCGTCCGAGCAGTACTTC. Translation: CSARRPGWEQGPSEQYF.

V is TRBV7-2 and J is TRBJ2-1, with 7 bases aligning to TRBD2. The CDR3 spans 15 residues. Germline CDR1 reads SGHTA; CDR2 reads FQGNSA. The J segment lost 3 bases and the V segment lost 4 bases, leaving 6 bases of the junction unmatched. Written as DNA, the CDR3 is TGTGCCAGCAGCTGGTACCGGGACTACTACAATGAGCAGTTCTTC. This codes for CASSWYRDYYNEQFF.

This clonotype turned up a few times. The CDR3 nucleotides read TGTGCCAGCAGCTGGACTGACACGAACACTGAAGCTTTCTTT. Protein sequence: CASSWTDTNTEAFF. This chain connects TRBV5-4 to TRBJ1-1; D gene unclear. The CDR3 has 14 residues. Deletions cut 3 bases from V and 1 base from J, with 10 bases between. Germline CDR1 is SGHNT and CDR2 is YYREEE (reference sequence).

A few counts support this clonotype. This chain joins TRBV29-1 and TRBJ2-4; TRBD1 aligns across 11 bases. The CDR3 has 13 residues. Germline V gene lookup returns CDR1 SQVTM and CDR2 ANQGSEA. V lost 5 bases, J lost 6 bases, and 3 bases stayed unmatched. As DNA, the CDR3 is TGCAGCGTTTGGACAGGGGGCCTAAACATTCAGTACTTC. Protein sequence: CSVWTGGLNIQYF.

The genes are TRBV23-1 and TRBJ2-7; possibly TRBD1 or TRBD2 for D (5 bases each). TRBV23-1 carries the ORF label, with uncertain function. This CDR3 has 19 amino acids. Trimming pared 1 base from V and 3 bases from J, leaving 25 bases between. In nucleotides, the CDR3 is TGCGCCAGCAGTCAATGGGGGACGGTCTTTAGGTCTTCTTACTACGAGCAGTACTTC. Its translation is CASSQWGTVFRSSYYEQYF.

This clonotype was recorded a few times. CDR3: CASSLNSGGSDEQFF. In DNA, the CDR3 is TGTGCCAGCAGCTTAAACTCGGGGGGTTCGGATGAGCAGTTCTTC. This chain joins TRBV7-2 and TRBJ2-1; the match to TRBD2 covers 7 bases. The CDR3 is 15 residues long. J was trimmed by 8 bases and V by 2 bases; bases with no gene match: 9. Germline V gives CDR1 SGHTA, CDR2 FQGNSA.

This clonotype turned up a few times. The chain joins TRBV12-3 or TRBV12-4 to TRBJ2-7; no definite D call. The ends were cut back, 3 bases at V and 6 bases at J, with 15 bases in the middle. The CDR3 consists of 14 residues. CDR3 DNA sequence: TGTGCCAGCAGTTTCTCGGGTGCCCCCGGCGAGCAGTACTTC. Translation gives CASSFSGAPGEQYF.

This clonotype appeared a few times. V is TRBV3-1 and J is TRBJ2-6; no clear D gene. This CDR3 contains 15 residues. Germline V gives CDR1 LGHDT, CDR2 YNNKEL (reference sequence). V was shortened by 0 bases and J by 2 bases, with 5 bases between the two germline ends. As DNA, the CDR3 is TGTGCCAGCAGCCAAGATATCACTGGGGCCAACGTCCTGACTTTC. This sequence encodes CASSQDITGANVLTF.

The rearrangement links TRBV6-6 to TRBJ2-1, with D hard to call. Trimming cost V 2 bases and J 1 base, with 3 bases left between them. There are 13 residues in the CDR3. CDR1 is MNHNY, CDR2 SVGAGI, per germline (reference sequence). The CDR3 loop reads CASSYLSYNEQFF. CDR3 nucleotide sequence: TGTGCCAGCAGTTACCTATCCTACAATGAGCAGTTCTTC.

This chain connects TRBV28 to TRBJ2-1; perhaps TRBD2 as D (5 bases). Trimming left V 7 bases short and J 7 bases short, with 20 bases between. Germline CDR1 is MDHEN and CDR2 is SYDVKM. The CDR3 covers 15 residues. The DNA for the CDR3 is TGTGCCAGCAATCCGGCCGGGGTAATAGGGAATGAGCAGTTCTTC. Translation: CASNPAGVIGNEQFF.

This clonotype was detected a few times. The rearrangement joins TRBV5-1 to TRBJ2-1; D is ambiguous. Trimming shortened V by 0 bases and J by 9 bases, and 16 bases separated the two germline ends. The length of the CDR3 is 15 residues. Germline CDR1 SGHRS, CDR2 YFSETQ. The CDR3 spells CASSLGSAWNLEQFF. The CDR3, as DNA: TGCGCCAGCAGCTTGGGCTCCGCCTGGAACCTTGAGCAGTTCTTC. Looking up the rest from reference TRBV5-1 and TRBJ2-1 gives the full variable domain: KAGVTQTPRYLIKTRGQQVTLSCSPISGHRSVSWYQQTPGQGLQFLFEYFSETQRNKGNFPGRFSGRQFSNSRSEMNVSTLELGDSALYLCASSLGSAWNLEQFFGPGTRLTVL.

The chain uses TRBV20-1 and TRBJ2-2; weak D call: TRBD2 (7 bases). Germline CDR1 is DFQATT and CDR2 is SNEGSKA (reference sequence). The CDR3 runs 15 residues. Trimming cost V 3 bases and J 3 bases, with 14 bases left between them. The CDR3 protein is CSASESGGYTGELFF. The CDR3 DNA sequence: TGCAGTGCTAGCGAGTCGGGGGGCTACACCGGGGAGCTGTTTTTT.

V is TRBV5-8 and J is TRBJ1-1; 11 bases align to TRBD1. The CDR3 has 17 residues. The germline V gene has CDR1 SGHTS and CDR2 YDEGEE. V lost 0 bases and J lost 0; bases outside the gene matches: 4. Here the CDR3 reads CASSLVGQGAVNTEAFF. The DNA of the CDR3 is TGTGCCAGCAGCTTGGTAGGACAGGGGGCTGTGAACACTGAAGCTTTCTTT.

CDR3: CASSPPSGRAFSQFF. CDR3 coding DNA: TGTGCCAGCAGCCCGCCTAGCGGGAGGGCCTTTTCGCAGTTCTTC. The chain employs TRBV14 and TRBJ2-1; 12 bases are a match to TRBD2. The ends lost 4 bases at V and 12 bases at J; junction bases unmatched: 10. Germline CDR1 reads SGHDN; CDR2 reads FVKESK. The CDR3 is 15 amino acids.

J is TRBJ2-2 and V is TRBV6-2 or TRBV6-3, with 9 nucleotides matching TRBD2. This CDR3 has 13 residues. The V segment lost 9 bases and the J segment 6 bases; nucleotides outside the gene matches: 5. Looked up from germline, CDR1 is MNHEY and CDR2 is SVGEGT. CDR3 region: CASLAGVAGELFF. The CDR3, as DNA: TGTGCCAGTTTAGCGGGAGTCGCCGGGGAGCTGTTTTTT.

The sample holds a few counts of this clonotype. The CDR3 DNA is TGTGCCATCCGCATAGTTCTGACAGCGAGTAAACAAGAGACCCAGTACTTC. Its translation: CAIRIVLTASKQETQYF. V usage is TRBV24-1 and J usage is TRBJ2-5, with a possible D match to TRBD1 (5 bases). CDR1 is KGHDR and CDR2 is SFDVKD in the germline V gene. Trimming removed 11 bases from V and 2 bases from J, with 26 bases in between. The CDR3 sequence is 17 residues long.

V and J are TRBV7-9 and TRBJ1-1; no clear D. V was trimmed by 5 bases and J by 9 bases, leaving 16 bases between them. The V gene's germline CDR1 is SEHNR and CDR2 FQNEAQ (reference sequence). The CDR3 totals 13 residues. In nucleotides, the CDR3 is TGTGCCAGCAGCCCAATTGGGAGGTCTCAAGCTTTCTTT. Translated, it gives CASSPIGRSQAFF.